Listed below are T cell receptor beta chains from one sample, sequenced in a study of cytomegalovirus exposure and HLA in healthy donors. Clones were read by immunoSEQ multiplex PCR, and TCRdb kept only the in-frame ones, dropping some. This sample has some 250,000 clones, with over 70% found just once. Material for sequencing was PBMCs. The receptors were gathered from a woman in her fifties or sixties in good health and CMV-seropositive. Each CDR3 is given with its conserved first and last residue. The D gene is left open where the match is weak.

J gene,CDR3 length,D gene,V gene,CDR3 protein
TRBJ2-1,14,TRBD2,TRBV6-1,CASPERGSYNEQFF
TRBJ2-1,12,.,TRBV19,CASSIRGWEQFF
TRBJ1-1,14,TRBD1,TRBV19,CASQDRGLGTEAFF
.,13,TRBD2,TRBV10-3,CAISGAGDYEQYF
TRBJ1-4,16,.,TRBV9,CASSRGGSATNEKLFF
TRBJ1-2,14,.,TRBV25-1,CASSDPGKVADYTF
TRBJ2-3,15,TRBD2,TRBV6-5,CASSYRLAGADTQYF
TRBJ2-2,18,TRBD2,TRBV4-1,CASSQEGLAGLITGELFF
TRBJ2-3,15,.,TRBV5-1,CASSPPGQITDTQYF
TRBJ2-1,15,.,TRBV6-1,CASTGGGGGGNEQFF
TRBJ2-4,15,.,TRBV27,CASSSPPRLKNIQYF
TRBJ2-7,14,.,TRBV7-3,CASSLGYTGSEQYF
TRBJ2-2,17,.,TRBV2,CASIHSGVLPNTGELFF
TRBJ2-7,15,TRBD2,TRBV5-1,CASSLGLAGENEQYF
TRBJ2-5,13,.,TRBV11-2,CASSLNSQETQYF
TRBJ2-7,15,.,TRBV5-4,CASSLGVERSYEQYF
TRBJ1-3,13,.,TRBV28,CASTEGTGNTIYF
TRBJ2-7,14,.,TRBV10-3,CAISESYNSYEQYF
TRBJ1-1,14,TRBD1,TRBV6-5,CASSQWGQGAEAFF
TRBJ2-4,16,TRBD1,TRBV5-1,CASSPDRGRTKNIQYF
TRBJ1-2,16,.,TRBV28,CASSLGGPSLNYGYTF
TRBJ1-1,15,.,TRBV5-1,CASSPEGHRSTEAFF
TRBJ2-1,14,TRBD2,TRBV2,CASTGTSSYNEQFF
TRBJ2-1,17,TRBD2,TRBV27,CASSFGGAGVFYNEQFF
TRBJ1-2,13,.,TRBV28,CASGAPRYYGYTF
TRBJ1-4,15,.,TRBV23-1,CASSPLGGANEKLFF
TRBJ2-7,15,TRBD2,TRBV28,CASNQREGLSYEQYF
TRBJ2-5,16,TRBD2,TRBV9,CASSVGRAGGGETQYF
TRBJ2-3,12,.,TRBV5-6,CASSEQGDTQYF
TRBJ2-5,17,TRBD2,TRBV4-1,CASSQEPIAGGSETQYF
TRBJ2-7,14,TRBD1,TRBV18,CASSRDRGAYEQYF
TRBJ2-7,14,TRBD2,TRBV7-6,CASSSRAGGYEQYF
TRBJ1-3,14,TRBD1,TRBV4-1,CASAKDRARNTIYF
TRBJ1-1,11,.,TRBV6-1,CASSLATEAFF
TRBJ2-3,14,.,TRBV29-1,CSVRGGQGTDTQYF
TRBJ2-7,15,.,TRBV7-9,CASSPTGHRAYEQYF
TRBJ1-2,14,TRBD1,TRBV2,CASSYSTGAYGYTF
TRBJ2-7,13,.,TRBV2,CASSDSYSYEQYF
.,12,.,TRBV28,CASSSTGTEQYF
TRBJ2-7,12,.,TRBV7-9,CSSSSGGCEQYF
TRBJ2-4,18,TRBD2,TRBV27,CASSPTGLGGGAQNIQYF
TRBJ2-6,16,.,TRBV5-1,CASSSFDSSGANVLTF
TRBJ2-1,14,.,TRBV6-1,CASREATIPREQFF
TRBJ2-7,15,TRBD1,TRBV6-1,CASNPLGQGAYEQYF
TRBJ2-3,15,.,TRBV10-3,CAISVGHSPTDTQYF
TRBJ1-1,17,.,TRBV11-3,CASSLDASRRYNTEAFF
TRBJ2-4,15,.,TRBV29-1,CSVSRWGVAKNIQYF
TRBJ2-5,15,.,TRBV9,CASSVSGVGGETQYF
TRBJ1-1,12,TRBD1,TRBV29-1,CSVTGIYTEAFF
TRBJ1-1,16,TRBD1,TRBV4-1,CASSQDGTGGYTEAFF
TRBJ1-1,16,.,TRBV7-9,CASFTGKGILGTEAFF
TRBJ2-6,15,TRBD1,TRBV28,CASTPGGAGANVLTF
TRBJ1-2,17,TRBD1,TRBV14,CASSQGPGQGMGYGYTF
TRBJ2-7,15,.,TRBV9,CASSPDSFASYEQYF